This record concerns one T cell receptor (beta chain) sequence. No antigen is known for it. Some clones are missing from TCRdb's copy, which holds only in-frame ones; the method was immunoSEQ multiplex PCR. Here the sample spans 140,000 or so clones, approximately 92% being singletons. The sample comes from a study of T cell responses to AZD1222 COVID-19 vaccine. Overall study context: Second-dose groups at about 4 or about 12 weeks were pooled. Study findings and constraints: Mapped onto spike, vaccine-associated CD4 TCRs spanned it and were dominant at 160-218 and 743-854. Baseline serology detected seropositivity in only a handful of AZD1222 recipients. Sampling that yielded the repertoires occurred only after the peak T cell response.

Germline V gives CDR1 WSHSY, CDR2 SAAADI. This CDR3 spans 14 amino acids. The germline V and J ends were trimmed by 7 bases and 5 bases, with 15 bases remaining between them. This receptor was obtained from an adult in good health. The sample here was peripheral blood, taken on day 0 of AZD1222 vaccination. The V gene is TRBV10-2, the J gene TRBJ1-5, with D perhaps matching TRBD1 (5 bases). Written as DNA, the CDR3 is TGCGCCAGCAAATCGGGTCAGGGTCATCAGCCCCAGCATTTT. It specifies CASKSGQGHQPQHF.